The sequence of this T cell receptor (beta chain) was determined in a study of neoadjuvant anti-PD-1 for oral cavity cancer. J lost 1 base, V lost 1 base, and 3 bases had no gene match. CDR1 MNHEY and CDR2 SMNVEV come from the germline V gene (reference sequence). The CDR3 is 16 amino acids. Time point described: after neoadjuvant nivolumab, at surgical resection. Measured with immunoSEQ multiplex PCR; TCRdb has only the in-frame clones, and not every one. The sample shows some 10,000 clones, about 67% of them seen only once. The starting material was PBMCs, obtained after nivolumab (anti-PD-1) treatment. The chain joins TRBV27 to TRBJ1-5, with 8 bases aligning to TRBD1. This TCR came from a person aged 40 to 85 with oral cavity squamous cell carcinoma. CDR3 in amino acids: CASSLFQGASNQPQHF. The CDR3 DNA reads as TGTGCCAGCAGTTTATTTCAGGGGGCCAGCAATCAGCCCCAGCATTTT.